A single sample is the source of the 8 T cell receptor beta chains below, sequenced in a study of pediatric ulcerative colitis. The data were produced by immunoSEQ multiplex PCR, yet TCRdb's version contains in-frame clones alone and is incomplete. The table shows roughly 64,000 clones, with about 90% occurring only once. What was sequenced was blood. These TCRs come from a boy aged 5 to 17 with severe ulcerative colitis.

The chain employs TRBV5-4 and TRBJ2-1; 11 nucleotides line up with TRBD2. Germline V CDR1 and CDR2: SGHNT, YYREEE (reference sequence). V was pared by 4 bases and J by 2 bases, with 17 bases of the junction left unmatched. The CDR3 is 20 residues long. CDR3 sequence (DNA): TGTGCCAGCAGCGTTAAAGGTCTAGCGGGAGGAAAACCCCCCTACAATGAGCAGTTCTTC. It encodes CASSVKGLAGGKPPYNEQFF.

The count of this clone is one. This chain joins TRBV2 and TRBJ2-7; D unclear. The CDR3 sequence is 18 residues long. In germline, CDR1 is SNHLY, CDR2 FYNNEI. The germline V and J ends were trimmed by 7 bases and 2 bases, with 27 bases remaining between them. In DNA, the CDR3 is TGTGCCAGCAAGGCTCACTTCTTGAACTACGTCCTAACCTACGAGCAGTACTTC. Its translation: CASKAHFLNYVLTYEQYF.

The chain couples TRBV2 to TRBJ2-2; 7 nucleotides line up with TRBD1. Per germline, CDR1 SNHLY and CDR2 FYNNEI. CDR3 length: 14 residues. Trimming removed 8 bases from V and 5 bases from J; junction bases left unmatched: 8. The CDR3: CASGGQTGTGELFF. The CDR3, as DNA: TGTGCCAGCGGGGGACAGACCGGGACCGGGGAGCTGTTTTTT.

The rearrangement joins TRBV7-6 to TRBJ2-5; 8 bases fit TRBD2. Trimming removed 4 bases from V and 5 bases from J; junction bases left unmatched: 18. The CDR3 spans 18 residues. Per germline, CDR1 SGHVS and CDR2 FNYEAQ. The CDR3 nucleotides read TGTGCCAGCAGCTCTATGGGGGGGACTAGTAGTGTTCTGGAGACCCAGTACTTC. Protein sequence: CASSSMGGTSSVLETQYF.

The chain links TRBV10-1 to TRBJ2-3; a possible D gene is TRBD2 (6 bases). This CDR3 contains 15 residues. The V gene lost 0 bases and the J gene lost 3 bases, with 10 bases spanning the gap. Germline V CDR1 and CDR2: WNHNN, SYGVQD (reference sequence). The CDR3 is CASSESRGFTDTQYF. The CDR3 nucleotides are TGCGCCAGCAGTGAGTCTCGGGGGTTTACAGATACGCAGTATTTT.

The chain couples TRBV27 to TRBJ1-1; 9 bases agree with TRBD1. With V trimmed by 0 bases and J by 1 base, 6 bases remained unmatched. From germline, CDR1 is MNHEY and CDR2 SMNVEV (reference sequence). The CDR3 totals 17 residues. The CDR3 nucleotides are TGTGCCAGCAGTTTATCTGCCGGACAGGGGCGGAACACTGAAGCTTTCTTT. Its protein product is CASSLSAGQGRNTEAFF.

The V call is TRBV18, the J call TRBJ2-1; 11 nucleotides align to TRBD2. The germline CDR1 and CDR2 sequences are KGHSH and LQKENI. Trimming removed 4 bases from V and 6 bases from J; junction bases left unmatched: 11. The CDR3 extends over 17 amino acids. CDR3 sequence (DNA): TGTGCCAGCTCACTAACCACTAGCGGGAGCGAATCCAATGAGCAGTTCTTC. Protein: CASSLTTSGSESNEQFF.

This sequence joins TRBV2 and TRBJ2-1; 11 bases map to TRBD2. The length of the CDR3 is 15 residues. Trimming at V came to 7 bases and at J to 4 bases, leaving 6 bases not matched to a gene. CDR1 is SNHLY, CDR2 FYNNEI, per germline. The CDR3 region is CASTPGLAGYNEQFF. The CDR3 DNA sequence: TGTGCCAGCACCCCTGGACTAGCGGGTTACAATGAGCAGTTCTTC.